Sequencing of this T cell receptor beta chain was carried out in a study of CD8 T cells in ankylosing spondylitis. Overall study findings and caveats: In peripheral blood, disease-linked CD8+ clones occurred at relatively low frequencies.

A word on this clonotype: Its antigen is not known.

The CDR3 runs to 12 residues. Germline CDR1 and CDR2: ENHRY and SYGVKD. V was trimmed by 1 base and J by 4 bases, leaving 3 bases between them. TCRdb processed the 5' RACE reads anew with MiXCR; each CDR3 protein has one entry. The table shows hundreds of thousands of distinct CDR3 sequences, with around 20% occurring only once. The rearrangement joins TRBV10-3 to TRBJ2-3; D gene unclear. Sequenced material: blood, either unsorted or a sorted T cell fraction (not recorded which). The TCR comes from a male donor with ankylosing spondylitis or in good health (not recorded which). CDR3 DNA sequence: TGTGCCATCAGTGAGTACCCAGATACGCAGTATTTT. This sequence encodes CAISEYPDTQYF.